This T cell receptor beta chain was documented in a study of a mutant IDH1 vaccine in newly diagnosed glioma. Study information: Patients received vaccination from 4-6 weeks after radiotherapy alone, or with temozolomide cycles. Earlier therapy was either radiotherapy, temozolomide, or both, and most got both.

Time point noted: week 23, last vaccination. A 20-mer mutant IDH1 peptide at 300 ug was injected subcutaneously with topical imiquimod. New IDH1-mutant, ATRX-lost WHO grade 3 or 4 astrocytomas occurred in donors. Study results and caveats: Pseudoprogression appeared independent of alterations in top peripheral clonotypes.

Regarding this clone: Its antigen is currently unknown.

Sequencing used immunoSEQ multiplex PCR; TCRdb keeps in-frame clones, though not all of them. The sample holds 40,000 or so clones, about three quarters seen once. The junction had 6 bases not matched to a gene; V was cut back by 4 bases and J by 1 base. This CDR3 is built from 16 residues. In germline, CDR1 is SGHRS, CDR2 YFSETQ. The TCR sequence derives from a man aged 50-60 years with glioma. This chain uses TRBV5-1 with TRBJ2-2; 8 nucleotides align to TRBD2. Source: PBMCs, taken from a glioma patient whose treatment included an IDH1 peptide vaccine. The CDR3 here is CASSLFTSGNTGELFF. The CDR3 bases are TGCGCCAGCAGCCTGTTCACTAGCGGGAACACCGGGGAGCTGTTTTTT.